What follows describes a single T cell receptor (beta chain). What it binds is unknown. There are 14 residues in the CDR3. Trimming removed 5 bases from V and 1 base from J; junction bases left unmatched: 3. The germline CDR1 and CDR2 sequences are SEHNR and FQNEAQ (reference sequence). This entry comes from a study of vaccination effects on CD4 cells after COVID-19. Data came from immunoSEQ multiplex PCR; TCRdb stores just in-frame clones and leaves some out. The sample lists 50,000 to 65,000 clones; around 86% were seen once. ViraFEST assay sequencing came after antigen-specific CD4+ T cells were expanded with viral peptide pools. Isolation of CD4+ T cells took place after approximately ten days of culture. Half the medium was swapped for IL-2 medium on days 3 and 7.

This TCR was sampled from a human donor who received a COVID-19 vaccine. Sequences were derived from CD4+ T cells from PBMCs cultured with HCoV-229E spike peptides, sampled before COVID-19 vaccination. The chain is built from TRBV7-9 and TRBJ2-5; TRBD1 aligns across 8 bases. CDR3 in amino acids: CASSPGQGQETQYF. CDR3 nucleotides: TGTGCCAGCAGCCCCGGACAGGGCCAAGAGACCCAGTACTTC. Full variable domain (remainder filled in from reference TRBV7-9 and TRBJ2-5): DTGVSQNPRHKITKRGQNVTFRCDPISEHNRLYWYRQTLGQGPEFLTYFQNEAQLEKSRLLSDRFSAERPKGSFSTLEIQRTEQGDSAMYLCASSPGQGQETQYFGPGTRLLVL.